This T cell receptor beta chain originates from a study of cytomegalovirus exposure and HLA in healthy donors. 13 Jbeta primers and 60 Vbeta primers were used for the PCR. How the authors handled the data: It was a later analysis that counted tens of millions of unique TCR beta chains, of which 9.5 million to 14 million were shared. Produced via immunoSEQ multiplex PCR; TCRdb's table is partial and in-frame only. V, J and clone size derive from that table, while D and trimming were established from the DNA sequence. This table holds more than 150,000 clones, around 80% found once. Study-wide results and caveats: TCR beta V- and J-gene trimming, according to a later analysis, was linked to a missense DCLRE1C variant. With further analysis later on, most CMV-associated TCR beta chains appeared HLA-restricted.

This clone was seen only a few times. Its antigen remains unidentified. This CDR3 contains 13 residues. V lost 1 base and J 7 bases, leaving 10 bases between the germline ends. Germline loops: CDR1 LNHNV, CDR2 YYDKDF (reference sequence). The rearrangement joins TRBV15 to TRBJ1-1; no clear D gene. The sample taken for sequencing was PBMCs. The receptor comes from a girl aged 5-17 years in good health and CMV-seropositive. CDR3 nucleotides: TGTGCCACCAGCAGAGGGAGTCTACTTGAAGCTTTCTTT. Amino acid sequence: CATSRGSLLEAFF.